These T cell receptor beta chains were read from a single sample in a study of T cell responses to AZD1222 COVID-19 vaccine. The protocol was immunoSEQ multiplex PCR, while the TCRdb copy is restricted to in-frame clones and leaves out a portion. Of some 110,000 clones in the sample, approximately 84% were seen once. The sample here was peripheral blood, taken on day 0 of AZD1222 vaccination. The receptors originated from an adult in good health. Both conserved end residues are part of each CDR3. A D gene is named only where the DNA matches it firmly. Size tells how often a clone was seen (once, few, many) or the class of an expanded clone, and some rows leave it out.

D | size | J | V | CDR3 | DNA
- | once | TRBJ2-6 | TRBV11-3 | CASSAGSGANVLTF | TGTGCCAGCAGCGCAGGGTCTGGGGCCAACGTCCTGACTTTC
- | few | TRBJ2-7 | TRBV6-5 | CASRPGRNSYEQYF | TGTGCCAGCAGACCGGGACGGAATTCCTACGAGCAGTACTTC
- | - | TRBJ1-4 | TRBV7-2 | CASSPGRTNEKLFF | TGTGCCAGCAGCCCGGGACGGACTAATGAAAAACTGTTTTTT
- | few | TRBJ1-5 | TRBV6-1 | CASSELGARAGYQPQHF | TGTGCCAGCAGTGAATTAGGGGCTCGGGCCGGGTATCAGCCCCAGCATTTT
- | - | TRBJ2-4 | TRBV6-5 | CAAGAGDNIQYF | TGTGCGGCGGGGGCAGGGGACAACATTCAGTACTTC
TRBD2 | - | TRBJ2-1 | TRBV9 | CASSVASGTYNEQFF | TGTGCCAGCAGCGTAGCTAGCGGAACCTACAATGAGCAGTTCTTC
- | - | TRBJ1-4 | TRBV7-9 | CASSPGYTNEKLFF | TGTGCCAGCAGCCCCGGGTACACTAATGAAAAACTGTTTTTT
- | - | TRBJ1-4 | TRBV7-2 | CASSRGFATNEKLFF | TGTGCCAGCAGCCGGGGTTTTGCAACTAATGAAAAACTGTTTTTT
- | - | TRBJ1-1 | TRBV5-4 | CASSLYGTPEAFF | TGTGCCAGCAGCTTGTACGGTACCCCTGAAGCTTTCTTT
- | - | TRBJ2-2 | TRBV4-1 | CASSQEGTTGELFF | TGCGCCAGCAGCCAAGAAGGGACCACCGGGGAGCTGTTTTTT